This TCR beta chain is from a study of T cells in Graves' hyperthyroidism and ophthalmopathy. With regard to this clonotype: One end of the junction does not line up with germline, which may come from a read error.

An approximately 10 ml volume of fresh peripheral blood provided the PBMCs. Germline assignment: CDR1 MNHEY and CDR2 SVGAGI. The CDR3 consists of 13 residues. What was amplified from RNA transcripts were TCR beta CDR3 regions. Using the HTBI primer set, a first-round RT-PCR was run on the TCR CDR3. One entry per CDR3 protein results from TCRdb running MiXCR on the multiplex PCR reads. The table shows about 760,000 distinct CDR3 sequences, with roughly 32% occurring only once. The source is a woman aged 40 to 55 with Graves' hyperthyroidism. The sequencing input was blood. The chain uses TRBV6-5 and TRBJ1-5; D remains ambiguous. CDR3 residues: CASSYNANQPPHF. DNA for the CDR3: TGTGCCAGCAGTTACAATGCAAATCAGCCCCCGCATTTT.